Listed below are T cell receptor beta chains from one sample, sequenced in a study of metastatic and nonmetastatic thyroid tumors. TCRdb re-clonotyped the PCR reads via MiXCR. Of tens of thousands of clones listed, under 30% were seen once; the top ten hold 11%. The sequenced sample consisted of blood. The receptors were gathered from a male donor with papillary thyroid cancer or a benign thyroid nodule (not recorded which). Some clones in this sample may be carry-over from other donors' samples. The CDR3 runs from the conserved cysteine through the conserved F or W. The D gene is left open where the match is weak. A clone size is listed for some rows: how often the clone was seen (once, few, many), or a class if it is expanded.

abundance: NA
d_gene: TRBD1
v_gene: TRBV7-6
j_gene: TRBJ2-7
CDR3aa: CASSLDRGPYEQYF
CDR3nt: TGTGCCAGCAGCTTAGACAGGGGGCCCTACGAGCAGTACTTC

abundance: few
d_gene: NA
v_gene: TRBV10-3
j_gene: TRBJ2-7
CDR3aa: CAISERSSYEQYF
CDR3nt: TGTGCCATCAGTGAGAGGAGCTCCTACGAGCAGTACTTC

abundance: few
d_gene: NA
v_gene: TRBV4-3
j_gene: TRBJ2-1
CDR3aa: CASSRGADPYNEQFF
CDR3nt: TGCGCCAGCAGCCGCGGGGCAGACCCCTACAATGAGCAGTTCTTC

abundance: NA
d_gene: NA
v_gene: TRBV18
j_gene: TRBJ1-1
CDR3aa: CASSPRSWAGITEAFF
CDR3nt: TGTGCCAGCTCACCAAGGTCGTGGGCCGGTATAACTGAAGCTTTCTTT

abundance: many
d_gene: TRBD2
v_gene: TRBV5-1
j_gene: TRBJ2-5
CDR3aa: CASSLGLAGVGETQYF
CDR3nt: TGCGCCAGCAGCTTGGGGCTAGCGGGAGTGGGAGAGACCCAGTACTTC

abundance: many
d_gene: NA
v_gene: TRBV19
j_gene: TRBJ1-2
CDR3aa: CASSILDRLGGYTF
CDR3nt: TGTGCCAGTAGTATATTAGACAGGCTAGGGGGCTACACCTTC

abundance: many
d_gene: TRBD2
v_gene: TRBV6-2/TRBV6-3
j_gene: TRBJ2-1
CDR3aa: CASSPSGDYNEQFF
CDR3nt: TGTGCCAGCAGTCCCAGCGGGGACTACAATGAGCAGTTCTTC

abundance: few
d_gene: NA
v_gene: TRBV24-1
j_gene: TRBJ1-2
CDR3aa: CATSDHGARGADVYTF
CDR3nt: TGTGCCACCAGTGACCACGGGGCTAGGGGCGCAGATGTCTACACCTTC

abundance: NA
d_gene: NA
v_gene: TRBV20-1
j_gene: TRBJ2-5
CDR3aa: CSARVTKGGRRRTETQYF
CDR3nt: TGCAGTGCTAGAGTAACCAAGGGGGGAAGACGAAGAACAGAGACCCAGTACTTC

abundance: once
d_gene: TRBD1
v_gene: TRBV20-1
j_gene: TRBJ2-3
CDR3aa: CSAPPAGGVDTQYF
CDR3nt: TGCAGTGCCCCCCCGGCAGGGGGCGTAGATACGCAGTATTTT

abundance: NA
d_gene: TRBD1
v_gene: TRBV9
j_gene: TRBJ1-3
CDR3aa: CASSSWDSGNTIYF
CDR3nt: TGTGCCAGCAGCTCGTGGGACAGTGGAAACACCATATATTTT

abundance: few
d_gene: NA
v_gene: TRBV6-1
j_gene: TRBJ1-2
CDR3aa: CASSGQIGYTF
CDR3nt: TGTGCCAGCAGTGGGCAGATTGGCTACACCTTC

abundance: NA
d_gene: NA
v_gene: TRBV20-1
j_gene: TRBJ1-6
CDR3aa: CSARDRLGPLHF
CDR3nt: TGCAGTGCTAGAGATAGACTAGGTCCCCTCCACTTT

abundance: few
d_gene: TRBD1
v_gene: TRBV6-5
j_gene: TRBJ1-1
CDR3aa: CASSYPGQGDTEAFF
CDR3nt: TGTGCCAGCAGTTACCCGGGACAGGGGGACACTGAAGCTTTCTTT

abundance: few
d_gene: NA
v_gene: TRBV12-3/TRBV12-4
j_gene: TRBJ1-1
CDR3aa: CASSTTLNTEAFF
CDR3nt: TGTGCCAGCAGTACGACATTGAACACTGAAGCTTTCTTT

abundance: medium-sized
d_gene: TRBD1
v_gene: TRBV6-1
j_gene: TRBJ1-5
CDR3aa: CASSTQGWGQPQHF
CDR3nt: TGTGCCAGCAGCACACAGGGGTGGGGTCAGCCCCAGCATTTT

abundance: few
d_gene: TRBD2
v_gene: TRBV10-2
j_gene: TRBJ2-7
CDR3aa: CASRPGLVTYEQYF
CDR3nt: TGCGCCAGCAGACCGGGACTAGTAACCTACGAGCAGTACTTC

abundance: medium-sized
d_gene: TRBD1
v_gene: TRBV6-4
j_gene: TRBJ2-3
CDR3aa: CASSDGTGGTDTQYF
CDR3nt: TGTGCCAGCAGTGACGGGACAGGGGGCACAGATACGCAGTATTTT

abundance: few
d_gene: NA
v_gene: TRBV6-4
j_gene: TRBJ2-3
CDR3aa: CASIGLSGASTDTQYF
CDR3nt: TGTGCCAGCATCGGACTATCGGGAGCTAGCACAGATACGCAGTATTTT

abundance: NA
d_gene: TRBD1
v_gene: TRBV7-9
j_gene: TRBJ2-2
CDR3aa: CASGGGTGDTGELFF
CDR3nt: TGTGCCAGCGGAGGCGGGACAGGGGACACCGGGGAGCTGTTTTTT

abundance: many
d_gene: NA
v_gene: TRBV7-2
j_gene: TRBJ2-7
CDR3aa: CASSPQPTSNWYF
CDR3nt: TGTGCCAGCAGCCCTCAACCTACTAGCAATTGGTACTTC

abundance: many
d_gene: NA
v_gene: TRBV6-5
j_gene: TRBJ2-3
CDR3aa: CASSYSGTDTQYF
CDR3nt: TGTGCCAGCAGTTACTCTGGCACAGATACGCAGTATTTT

abundance: few
d_gene: NA
v_gene: TRBV15
j_gene: TRBJ1-2
CDR3aa: CATSSLRSYYGYTF
CDR3nt: TGTGCCACCAGCAGCCTGCGCAGCTACTATGGCTACACCTTC

abundance: NA
d_gene: NA
v_gene: TRBV7-8
j_gene: TRBJ2-5
CDR3aa: CASSPGAGRAAETQYF
CDR3nt: TGTGCCAGCAGCCCAGGGGCGGGGAGGGCCGCGGAGACCCAGTACTTC

abundance: many
d_gene: NA
v_gene: TRBV6-2/TRBV6-3
j_gene: TRBJ1-2
CDR3aa: CASSYGMGSYGYTF
CDR3nt: TGTGCCAGCAGTTACGGGATGGGGAGCTATGGCTACACCTTC

abundance: NA
d_gene: TRBD2
v_gene: TRBV10-3
j_gene: TRBJ2-7
CDR3aa: CAISDQKAGGPLSYEQYF
CDR3nt: TGTGCCATCAGTGACCAGAAAGCGGGAGGGCCACTGTCCTATGAGCAGTACTTC

abundance: few
d_gene: NA
v_gene: TRBV7-9
j_gene: TRBJ1-1
CDR3aa: CASSLGPPEAFF
CDR3nt: TGTGCCAGCAGCTTAGGACCCCCGGAAGCTTTCTTT

abundance: medium-sized
d_gene: NA
v_gene: TRBV6-2/TRBV6-3
j_gene: TRBJ2-1
CDR3aa: CASSRPQRNYNEQFF
CDR3nt: TGTGCCAGCAGCCGCCCCCAGCGGAACTACAATGAGCAGTTCTTC

abundance: few
d_gene: TRBD1
v_gene: TRBV24-1
j_gene: TRBJ1-2
CDR3aa: CATSGTGQGGGYTF
CDR3nt: TGTGCCACCAGTGGGACGGGACAGGGGGGTGGCTACACCTTC

abundance: medium-sized
d_gene: TRBD2
v_gene: TRBV6-2/TRBV6-3
j_gene: TRBJ2-2
CDR3aa: CASRTGLADTGELFF
CDR3nt: TGTGCCAGCAGGACGGGACTAGCGGACACCGGGGAGCTGTTTTTT

abundance: few
d_gene: NA
v_gene: TRBV4-1
j_gene: TRBJ1-6
CDR3aa: CASSQETSYNSPLHF
CDR3nt: TGCGCCAGCAGCCAAGAGACCTCCTATAATTCACCCCTCCACTTT

abundance: few
d_gene: TRBD2
v_gene: TRBV27
j_gene: TRBJ2-1
CDR3aa: CASSQGLANEQFF
CDR3nt: TGTGCCAGCAGTCAGGGACTAGCTAACGAGCAGTTCTTC

abundance: NA
d_gene: TRBD1
v_gene: TRBV6-1
j_gene: TRBJ2-7
CDR3aa: CASRPGTGSSYEQYF
CDR3nt: TGTGCCAGCAGGCCCGGGACAGGGAGCTCCTACGAGCAGTACTTC

abundance: NA
d_gene: TRBD1
v_gene: TRBV19
j_gene: TRBJ1-5
CDR3aa: CVSSPGQVSGQPQHF
CDR3nt: TGTGTCAGTAGTCCGGGACAGGTGAGTGGTCAGCCCCAGCATTTT

abundance: NA
d_gene: NA
v_gene: TRBV4-2
j_gene: TRBJ2-2
CDR3aa: CASSQERLNTGELFF
CDR3nt: TGTGCCAGCAGCCAAGAGAGACTTAACACCGGGGAGCTGTTTTTT

abundance: NA
d_gene: NA
v_gene: TRBV6-4
j_gene: TRBJ1-3
CDR3aa: CASRYGESGNTIYF
CDR3nt: TGTGCCAGCAGGTACGGAGAATCTGGAAACACCATATATTTT

abundance: NA
d_gene: NA
v_gene: TRBV5-1
j_gene: TRBJ1-4
CDR3aa: CASSSGSGEKLFF
CDR3nt: TGCGCCAGCAGCTCTGGGTCGGGGGAAAAACTGTTTTTT

abundance: few
d_gene: TRBD1
v_gene: TRBV27
j_gene: TRBJ1-6
CDR3aa: CASRRGGQGANSPLHF
CDR3nt: TGTGCCAGCAGACGCGGCGGACAGGGGGCTAATTCACCCCTCCACTTT

abundance: few
d_gene: NA
v_gene: TRBV2
j_gene: TRBJ2-7
CDR3aa: CASSIQGYEQYF
CDR3nt: TGTGCCAGCAGTATACAGGGTTACGAGCAGTACTTC

abundance: NA
d_gene: NA
v_gene: TRBV20-1
j_gene: TRBJ1-5
CDR3aa: CSAAQADGSQPQHF
CDR3nt: TGCAGTGCTGCACAGGCCGACGGGAGTCAGCCCCAGCATTTT

abundance: medium-sized
d_gene: NA
v_gene: TRBV20-1
j_gene: TRBJ1-6
CDR3aa: CSADRLSWISYNSPLHF
CDR3nt: TGCAGTGCCGACAGGTTGAGTTGGATCTCCTATAATTCACCCCTCCACTTT

abundance: NA
d_gene: NA
v_gene: TRBV6-4
j_gene: TRBJ2-3
CDR3aa: CASARDSTDTQYF
CDR3nt: TGTGCCAGCGCCCGGGACAGCACAGATACGCAGTATTTT

abundance: NA
d_gene: NA
v_gene: TRBV18
j_gene: TRBJ2-1
CDR3aa: CASSPPPGDYNEQFF
CDR3nt: TGTGCCAGCTCACCACCCCCAGGGGACTACAATGAGCAGTTCTTC

abundance: many
d_gene: NA
v_gene: TRBV20-1
j_gene: TRBJ1-4
CDR3aa: CSARSPAGGKLFF
CDR3nt: TGCAGTGCCAGAAGCCCAGCCGGGGGAAAACTGTTTTTT

abundance: NA
d_gene: TRBD2
v_gene: TRBV2
j_gene: TRBJ2-7
CDR3aa: CASEGTSGRLVNDEQYF
CDR3nt: TGTGCCAGCGAGGGAACTAGCGGGAGACTGGTGAATGACGAGCAGTACTTC

abundance: NA
d_gene: TRBD2
v_gene: TRBV2
j_gene: TRBJ2-1
CDR3aa: CASSEGVVAGGEQFF
CDR3nt: TGTGCCAGCAGTGAAGGGGTGGTAGCGGGAGGTGAGCAGTTCTTC

abundance: few
d_gene: TRBD1
v_gene: TRBV6-1
j_gene: TRBJ2-1
CDR3aa: CASRAGQAYNEQFF
CDR3nt: TGTGCCAGCAGAGCCGGACAGGCGTACAATGAGCAGTTCTTC